A single T cell receptor (beta chain) is shown here with its context. The data stem from a study of blood T cell repertoires in COVID-19. Study-level information: Some COVID-19 samples were acute and others convalescent; all came from the United States, Italy and Spain.

Clones were sequenced by immunoSEQ multiplex PCR, and TCRdb holds only the in-frame ones, with some missing. Here the sample spans 150,000 to 200,000 clones, approximately 88% being singletons. Germline CDR1 reads SGDLS; CDR2 reads YYNGEE. The CDR3 is 16 amino acids. V dropped 5 bases and J dropped 2; count of bases not matched to a gene: 9. The V gene is TRBV9, the J gene TRBJ1-3; 8 nucleotides agree with TRBD1. The sample taken for sequencing was peripheral blood. The source is a woman aged 55-69 years with acute or convalescent COVID-19. CDR3 residues: CASSHFQGAAGNTIYF. The CDR3 coding sequence is TGTGCCAGCAGTCACTTCCAGGGGGCAGCTGGAAACACCATATATTTT.